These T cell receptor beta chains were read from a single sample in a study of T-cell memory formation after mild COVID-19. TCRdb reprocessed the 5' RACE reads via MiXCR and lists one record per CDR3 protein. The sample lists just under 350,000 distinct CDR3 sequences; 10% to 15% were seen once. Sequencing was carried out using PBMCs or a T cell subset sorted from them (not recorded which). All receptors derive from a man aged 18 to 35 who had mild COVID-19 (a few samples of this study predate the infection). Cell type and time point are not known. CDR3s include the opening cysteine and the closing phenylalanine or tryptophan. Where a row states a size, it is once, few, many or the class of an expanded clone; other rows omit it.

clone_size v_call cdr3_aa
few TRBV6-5 CASSRGGTYTGNTIYF
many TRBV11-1 CASSLAAGTSYNEQFF
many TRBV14 CASSQDIGREQFF
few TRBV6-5 CASSKAGLMNTEAFF
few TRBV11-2 CASSFTAGVGETQYF
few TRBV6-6 CASSYSTLPNYGYTF
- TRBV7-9 CASSPQLGDVAEAFF
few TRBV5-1 CASSDRGSEAFF
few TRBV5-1 CASSLGSVGELFF
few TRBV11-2 CASSFGTGLSNQPQHF
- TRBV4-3 CASSQAGGSYEQYF
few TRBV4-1 CASSHLLDRAGEKLFF
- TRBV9 CASSVQGARNGYTF
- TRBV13 CASSSKGGQGELDTQYF
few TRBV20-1 CSARDPTSRETQYF
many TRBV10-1 CASRASYTGELFF
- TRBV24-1 CATSRNGDSYNEQFF
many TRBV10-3 CAIGRNTEAFF
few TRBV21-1 CASRDWDYGYTF
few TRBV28 CASSLFEGGEQFF
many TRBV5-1 CASCPGKEFNFFSYNEQFF
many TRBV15 CATTQGDSNQPQHF
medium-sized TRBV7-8 CASSPQRGGRDTQYF
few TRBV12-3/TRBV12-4 CASSRGRYEQYF
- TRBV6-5 CASSKSSADTQYF
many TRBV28 CAIHAGTGYTGELFF
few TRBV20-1 CSVPPPRRGGTDTQYF
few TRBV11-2 CASSRYEYGYTF
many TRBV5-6 CASSSSGGGKTQYF
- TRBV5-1 CASSHGTGGTEAFF
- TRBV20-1 CSAGRQGYTDTQYF
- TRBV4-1 CASSPRTGQDTEAFF
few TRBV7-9 CASSFDRAENNSPLHF
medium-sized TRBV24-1 CATSDLRYEQFF
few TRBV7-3 CASSPTYTGELFF
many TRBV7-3 CASTLVKGDSLSGANVLTF
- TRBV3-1 CASSRTANTEAFF
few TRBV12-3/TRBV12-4 CASSEVAGLNTEAFF
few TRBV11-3 CASRLAGRNEQFF
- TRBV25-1 CASTEVNEQFF
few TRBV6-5 CASSAATVHTGELFF
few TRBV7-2 CASSVTASGGGADTQYF
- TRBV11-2 CASSLVGNRRAQYF
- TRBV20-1 CSASRTGDSPLHF
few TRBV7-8 CASSLGATSSYNEQFF